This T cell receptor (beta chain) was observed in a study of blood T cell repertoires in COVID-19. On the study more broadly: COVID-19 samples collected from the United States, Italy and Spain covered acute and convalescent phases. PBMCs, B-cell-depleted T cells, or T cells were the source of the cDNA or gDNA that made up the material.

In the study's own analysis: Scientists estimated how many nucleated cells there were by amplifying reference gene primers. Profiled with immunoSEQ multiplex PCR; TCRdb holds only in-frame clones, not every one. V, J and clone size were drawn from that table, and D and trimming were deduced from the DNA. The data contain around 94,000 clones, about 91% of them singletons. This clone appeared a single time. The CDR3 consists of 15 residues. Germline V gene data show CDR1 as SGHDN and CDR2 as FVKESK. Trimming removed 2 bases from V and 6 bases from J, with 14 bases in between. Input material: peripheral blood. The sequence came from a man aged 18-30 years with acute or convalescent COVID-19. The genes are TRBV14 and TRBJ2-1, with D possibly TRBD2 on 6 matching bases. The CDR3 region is CASSQNEDYANEQFF. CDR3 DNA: TGTGCCAGCAGCCAAAATGAGGACTACGCCAATGAGCAGTTCTTC.